The sequence of this TCR beta chain was determined in a study of shared clonotypes between healthy human individuals. The CDR3 runs to 13 residues. The germline CDR1 and CDR2 sequences are SGHTA and FQGTGA. The V and J ends lost 4 bases and 1 base respectively, with 7 bases between them. Assay: immunoSEQ multiplex PCR; the TCRdb copy retains only in-frame clones and omits some. Among just over 2,000,000 clones listed, less than 95% were seen once. Terminally differentiated effector memory CD45RA+ cells were excluded from the naive CD8 cells, which were CD45RO-negative and positively selected for CCR7.

The source of this sequence is a man between 18 and 35 years old in good health. Sequencing was performed on naive CD8+ T cells sorted from blood. The chain carries TRBV7-3 and TRBJ1-1; maybe TRBD1 (6 bases). CDR3 residues: CASSSDRNTEAFF. For the CDR3, the DNA is TGTGCCAGCAGCTCGGACAGGAACACTGAAGCTTTCTTT.